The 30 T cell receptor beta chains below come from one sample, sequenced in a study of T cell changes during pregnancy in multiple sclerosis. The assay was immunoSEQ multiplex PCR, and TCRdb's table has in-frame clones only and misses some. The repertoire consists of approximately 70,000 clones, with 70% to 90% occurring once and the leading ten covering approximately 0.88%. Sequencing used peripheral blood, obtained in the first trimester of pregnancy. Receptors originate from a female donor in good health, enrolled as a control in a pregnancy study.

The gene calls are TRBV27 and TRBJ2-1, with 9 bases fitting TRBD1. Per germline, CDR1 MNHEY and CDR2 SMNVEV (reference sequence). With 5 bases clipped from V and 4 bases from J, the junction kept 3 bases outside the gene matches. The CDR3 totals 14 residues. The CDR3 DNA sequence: TGTGCCAGCAGTCCCGGGACAGGGTACAATGAGCAGTTCTTC. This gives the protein CASSPGTGYNEQFF.

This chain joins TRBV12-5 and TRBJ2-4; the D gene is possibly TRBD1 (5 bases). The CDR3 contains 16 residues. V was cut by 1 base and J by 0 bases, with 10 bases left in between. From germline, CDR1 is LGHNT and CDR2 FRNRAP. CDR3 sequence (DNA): TGTGCTAGTGGTTTGGGACAGACTCTAGCCAAAAACATTCAGTACTTC. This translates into CASGLGQTLAKNIQYF.

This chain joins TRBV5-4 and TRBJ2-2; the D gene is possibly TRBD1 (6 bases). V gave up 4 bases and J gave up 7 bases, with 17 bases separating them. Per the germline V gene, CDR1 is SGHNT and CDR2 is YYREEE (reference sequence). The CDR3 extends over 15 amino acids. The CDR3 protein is CASSIQGWSVGELFF. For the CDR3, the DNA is TGTGCCAGCAGCATACAGGGTTGGTCGGTCGGGGAGCTGTTTTTT.

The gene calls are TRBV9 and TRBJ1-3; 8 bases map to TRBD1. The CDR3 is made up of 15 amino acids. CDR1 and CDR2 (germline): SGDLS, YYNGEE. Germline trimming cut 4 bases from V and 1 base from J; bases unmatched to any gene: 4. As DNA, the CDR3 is TGTGCCAGCAGCATCACAGGGGGATCTGGAAACACCATATATTTT. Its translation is CASSITGGSGNTIYF.

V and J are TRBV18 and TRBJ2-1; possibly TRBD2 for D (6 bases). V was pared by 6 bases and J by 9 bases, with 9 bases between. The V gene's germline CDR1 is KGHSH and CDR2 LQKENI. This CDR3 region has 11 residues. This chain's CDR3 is CASSPAGEQFF. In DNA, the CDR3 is TGTGCCAGCTCCCCAGCGGGTGAGCAGTTCTTC.

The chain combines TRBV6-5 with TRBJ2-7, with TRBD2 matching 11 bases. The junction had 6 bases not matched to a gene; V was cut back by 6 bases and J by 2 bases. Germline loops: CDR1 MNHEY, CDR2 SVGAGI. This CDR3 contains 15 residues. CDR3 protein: CASRTGLAETYEQYF. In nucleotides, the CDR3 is TGTGCCAGCAGAACGGGACTAGCGGAGACCTACGAGCAGTACTTC.

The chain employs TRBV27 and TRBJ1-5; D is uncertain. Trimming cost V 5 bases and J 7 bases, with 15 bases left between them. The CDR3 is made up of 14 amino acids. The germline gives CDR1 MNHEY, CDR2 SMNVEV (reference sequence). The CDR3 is CASSPYNGEQPQHF. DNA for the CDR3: TGTGCCAGCAGTCCATATAACGGGGAACAGCCCCAGCATTTT.

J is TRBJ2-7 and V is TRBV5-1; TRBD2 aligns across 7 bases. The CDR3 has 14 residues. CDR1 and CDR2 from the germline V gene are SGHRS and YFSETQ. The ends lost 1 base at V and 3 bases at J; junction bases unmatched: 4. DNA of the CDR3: TGCGCCAGCAGCTTGATTGCGGGAGACTACGAGCAGTACTTC. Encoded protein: CASSLIAGDYEQYF.

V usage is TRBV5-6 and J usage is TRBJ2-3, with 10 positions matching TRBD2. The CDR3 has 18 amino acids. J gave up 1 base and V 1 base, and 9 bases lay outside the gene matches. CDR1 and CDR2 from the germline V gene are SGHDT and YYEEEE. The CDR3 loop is CASSLSSGRALGTDTQYF. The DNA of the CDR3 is TGTGCCAGCAGCTTGTCAAGCGGGAGGGCCTTGGGCACAGATACGCAGTATTTT. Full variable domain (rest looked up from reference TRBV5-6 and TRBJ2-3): DAGVTQSPTHLIKTRGQQVTLRCSPKSGHDTVSWYQQALGQGPQFIFQYYEEEERQRGNFPDRFSGHQFPNYSSELNVNALLLGDSALYLCASSLSSGRALGTDTQYFGPGTRLTVL.

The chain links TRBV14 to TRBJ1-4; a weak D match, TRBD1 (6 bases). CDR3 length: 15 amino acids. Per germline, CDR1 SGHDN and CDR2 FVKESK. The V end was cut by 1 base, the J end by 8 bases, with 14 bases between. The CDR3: CASSQAGTSLEKLFF. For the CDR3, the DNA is TGTGCCAGCAGCCAAGCCGGGACATCCTTAGAAAAACTGTTTTTT.

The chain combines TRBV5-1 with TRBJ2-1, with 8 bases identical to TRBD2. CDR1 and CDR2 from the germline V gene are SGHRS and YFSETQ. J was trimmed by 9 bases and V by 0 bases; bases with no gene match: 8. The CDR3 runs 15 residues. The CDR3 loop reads CASSLELAASGEQFF. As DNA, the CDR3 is TGCGCCAGCAGCTTGGAACTAGCGGCCTCGGGTGAGCAGTTCTTC.

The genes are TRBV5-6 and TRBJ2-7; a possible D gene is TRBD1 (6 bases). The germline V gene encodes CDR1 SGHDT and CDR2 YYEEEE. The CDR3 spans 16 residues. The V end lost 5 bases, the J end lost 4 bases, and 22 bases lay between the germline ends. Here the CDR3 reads CASRQAGTPFPYEQYF. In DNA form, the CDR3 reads TGTGCCAGCAGGCAAGCCGGGACACCCTTTCCTTACGAGCAGTACTTC.

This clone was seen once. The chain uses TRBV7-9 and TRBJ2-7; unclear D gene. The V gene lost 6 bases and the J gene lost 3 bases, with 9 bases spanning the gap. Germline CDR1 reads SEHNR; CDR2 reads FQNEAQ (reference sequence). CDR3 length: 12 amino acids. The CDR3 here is CASRSPNYEQYF. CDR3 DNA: TGTGCCAGCAGGTCCCCAAACTACGAGCAGTACTTC.

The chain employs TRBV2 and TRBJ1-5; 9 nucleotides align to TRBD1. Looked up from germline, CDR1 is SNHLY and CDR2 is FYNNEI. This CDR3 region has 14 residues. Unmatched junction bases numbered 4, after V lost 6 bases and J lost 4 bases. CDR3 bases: TGTGCCAGCAGCCCGGACAGGGGTAATCAGCCCCAGCATTTT. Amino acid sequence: CASSPDRGNQPQHF.

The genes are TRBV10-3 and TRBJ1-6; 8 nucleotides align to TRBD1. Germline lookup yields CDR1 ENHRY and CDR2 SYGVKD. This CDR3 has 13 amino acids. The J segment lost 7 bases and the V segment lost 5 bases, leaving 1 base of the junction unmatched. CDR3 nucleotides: TGTGCCATCAGTCAGGGGGCCAATTCACCCCTCCACTTT. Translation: CAISQGANSPLHF.

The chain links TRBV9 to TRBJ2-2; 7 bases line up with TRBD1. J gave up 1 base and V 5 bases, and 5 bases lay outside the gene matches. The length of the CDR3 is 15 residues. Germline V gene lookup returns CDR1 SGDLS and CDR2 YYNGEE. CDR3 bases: TGTGCCAGCAGTCCTGGGGACAGGAACACCGGGGAGCTGTTTTTT. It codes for CASSPGDRNTGELFF.

CDR3 protein: CASSGGQGGSPLHF. Here the CDR3 DNA reads TGCGCCAGCAGCGGGGGACAGGGGGGTTCACCCCTCCACTTT. The chain couples TRBV5-1 to TRBJ1-6, with 11 bases identical to TRBD1. CDR1 SGHRS and CDR2 YFSETQ come from the germline V gene. V was pared by 4 bases and J by 9 bases, with 3 bases of the junction left unmatched. This CDR3 spans 14 amino acids.

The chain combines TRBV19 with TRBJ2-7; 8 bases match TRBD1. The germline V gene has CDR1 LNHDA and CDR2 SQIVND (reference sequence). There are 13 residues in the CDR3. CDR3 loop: CVTKGTGTYEQYF. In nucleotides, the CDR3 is TGTGTCACGAAAGGGACAGGAACCTACGAGCAGTACTTC.

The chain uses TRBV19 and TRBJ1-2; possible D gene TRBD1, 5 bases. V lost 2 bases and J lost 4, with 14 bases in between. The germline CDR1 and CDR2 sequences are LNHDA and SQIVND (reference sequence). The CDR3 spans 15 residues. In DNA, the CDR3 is TGTGCCAGTAGTATAAGGCAGGGCCCTAGCTATGGCTACACCTTC. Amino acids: CASSIRQGPSYGYTF.

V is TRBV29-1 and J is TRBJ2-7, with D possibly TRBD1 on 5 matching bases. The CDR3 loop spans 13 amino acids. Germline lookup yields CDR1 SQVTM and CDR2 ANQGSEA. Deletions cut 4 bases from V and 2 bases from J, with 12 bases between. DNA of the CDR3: TGCAGCGTTGGCAGGACAAATCCCTACGAGCAGTACTTC. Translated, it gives CSVGRTNPYEQYF.

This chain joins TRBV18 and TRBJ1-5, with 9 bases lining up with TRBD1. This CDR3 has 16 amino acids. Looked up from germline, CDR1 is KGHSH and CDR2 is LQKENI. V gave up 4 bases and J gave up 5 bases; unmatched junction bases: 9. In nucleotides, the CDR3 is TGTGCCAGCTCACGACCGAGACAGGGGGTGGATCAGCCCCAGCATTTT. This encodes CASSRPRQGVDQPQHF.

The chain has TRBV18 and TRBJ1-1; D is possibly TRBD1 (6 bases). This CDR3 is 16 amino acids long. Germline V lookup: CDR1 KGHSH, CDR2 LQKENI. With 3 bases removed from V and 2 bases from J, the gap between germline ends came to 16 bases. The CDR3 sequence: CASSPTGSNGNTEAFF. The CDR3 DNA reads TGTGCCAGCTCACCGACAGGTTCTAATGGTAACACTGAAGCTTTCTTT. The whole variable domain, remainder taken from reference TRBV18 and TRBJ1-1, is NAGVMQNPRHLVRRRGQEARLRCSPMKGHSHVYWYRQLPEEGLKFMVYLQKENIIDESGMPKERFSAEFPKEGPSILRIQQVVRGDSAAYFCASSPTGSNGNTEAFFGQGTRLTVV.

CDR3 coding DNA: TGTGCCAGCAGTGACTTTACAGGGATTGAGCCCCAGCATTTT. This gives the protein CASSDFTGIEPQHF. The chain recombines TRBV2 with TRBJ1-5; a possible D gene is TRBD1 (6 bases). V lost 3 bases and J lost 8, with 14 bases in between. CDR1 is SNHLY, CDR2 FYNNEI, per germline. This CDR3 comprises 14 residues.

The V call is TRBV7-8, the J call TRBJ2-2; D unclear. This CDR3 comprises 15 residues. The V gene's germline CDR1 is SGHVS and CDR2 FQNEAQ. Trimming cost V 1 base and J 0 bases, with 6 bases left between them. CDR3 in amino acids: CASSLVSSNTGELFF. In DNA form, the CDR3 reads TGTGCCAGCAGCTTAGTGTCGTCGAACACCGGGGAGCTGTTTTTT.

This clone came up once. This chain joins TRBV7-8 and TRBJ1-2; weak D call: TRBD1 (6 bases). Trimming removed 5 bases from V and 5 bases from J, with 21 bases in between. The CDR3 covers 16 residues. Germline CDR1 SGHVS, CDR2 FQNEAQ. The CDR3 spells CASSVDNRAPGYGYTF. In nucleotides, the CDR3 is TGTGCCAGCAGCGTGGACAACAGGGCTCCAGGGTATGGCTACACCTTC.

The CDR3 reads CASSEPGLAGANTGELFF. In nucleotides, the CDR3 is TGCGCCAGCAGTGAGCCGGGACTAGCGGGGGCCAACACCGGGGAGCTGTTTTTT. The rearrangement links TRBV10-2 to TRBJ2-2, with 14 nucleotides matching TRBD2. CDR3 length: 18 amino acids. Trimming cost V 2 bases and J 2 bases; bases outside gene matches: 4. CDR1 WSHSY and CDR2 SAAADI come from the germline V gene.

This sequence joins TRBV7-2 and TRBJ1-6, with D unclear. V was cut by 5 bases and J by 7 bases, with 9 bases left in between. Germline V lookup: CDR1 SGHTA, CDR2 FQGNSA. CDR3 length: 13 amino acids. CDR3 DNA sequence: TGTGCCAGCAGCCCACAGAAAAATTCACCCCTCCACTTT. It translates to CASSPQKNSPLHF.

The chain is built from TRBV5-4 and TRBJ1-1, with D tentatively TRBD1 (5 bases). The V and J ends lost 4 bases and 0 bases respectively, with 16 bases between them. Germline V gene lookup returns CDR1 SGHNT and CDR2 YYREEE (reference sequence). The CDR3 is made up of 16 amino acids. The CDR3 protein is CASSPGIQTMNTEAFF. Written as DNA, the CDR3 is TGTGCCAGCAGCCCAGGGATACAGACAATGAACACTGAAGCTTTCTTT.

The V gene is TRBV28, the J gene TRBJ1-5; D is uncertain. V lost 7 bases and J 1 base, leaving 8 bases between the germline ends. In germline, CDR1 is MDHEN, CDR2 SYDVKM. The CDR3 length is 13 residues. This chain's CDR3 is CASMRLSNQPQHF. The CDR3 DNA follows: TGTGCCAGCATGCGTTTAAGCAATCAGCCCCAGCATTTT.

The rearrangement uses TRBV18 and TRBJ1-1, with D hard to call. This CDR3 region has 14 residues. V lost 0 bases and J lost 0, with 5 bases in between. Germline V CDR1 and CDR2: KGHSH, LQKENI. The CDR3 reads CASSPPALNTEAFF. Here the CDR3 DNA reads TGTGCCAGCTCACCACCGGCATTGAACACTGAAGCTTTCTTT.